These 16 T cell receptor beta chains share one sample of origin, sequenced in a study of CD8 T cells in Susac syndrome. RNA totalling about 0.45 to 1 ug underwent reverse transcription with random hexamers. TCRdb independently ran MiXCR on the immunoSEQ multiplex PCR reads; one entry per CDR3 protein. Of about 210,000 distinct CDR3 sequences listed, 95% are singletons. The sequencing sample was made of CD4+ T cells from PBMCs. These receptors originate from a human donor with multiple sclerosis.

The chain joins TRBV29-1 to TRBJ2-3, with D possibly matching TRBD1 (6 bases). This CDR3 is 11 amino acids long. Trimming shortened V by 6 bases and J by 15 bases, and 19 bases separated the two germline ends. CDR1 is SQVTM, CDR2 ANQGSEA, per germline. The CDR3: CSVSRDITRYF. For the CDR3, the DNA is TGCAGCGTGTCCCGGGACATCACCCGATATTTT.

This chain connects TRBV6-5 to TRBJ1-3; no reliable D call. The V and J ends lost 7 bases and 8 bases respectively, with 15 bases between them. From germline, CDR1 is MNHEY and CDR2 SVGAGI. This CDR3 is built from 13 residues. CDR3 amino acids: CASTSGDWDTIYF. DNA for the CDR3: TGTGCCAGCACCTCCGGGGATTGGGACACCATATATTTT.

This clonotype was found a few times. The chain couples TRBV4-2 to TRBJ2-1, with TRBD2 matching 13 bases. Germline-derived CDR1 and CDR2 are LGHNA and YNFKEQ. The CDR3 loop spans 16 amino acids. V shed 2 bases and J 7 bases; nucleotides not matched to a gene: 5. CDR3: CASSQRTSGRGNEQFF. DNA for the CDR3: TGTGCCAGCAGCCAACGGACTAGCGGGAGAGGGAATGAGCAGTTCTTC.

The rearrangement joins TRBV6-5 to TRBJ1-1; tentative D call: TRBD1 (5 bases). V shed 3 bases and J shed 2 bases, with 19 bases lying between them. The CDR3 is 17 residues long. Germline V gene lookup returns CDR1 MNHEY and CDR2 SVGAGI. The CDR3 protein is CASSYSGRAIINTEAFF. DNA for the CDR3: TGTGCCAGCAGTTATTCGGGACGCGCGATAATAAACACTGAAGCTTTCTTT.

The J gene is TRBJ2-3, the V gene TRBV20-1; 10 nucleotides align to TRBD2. This CDR3 has 15 residues. In germline, CDR1 is DFQATT, CDR2 SNEGSKA (reference sequence). J was trimmed by 1 base and V by 0 bases; bases with no gene match: 1. The CDR3 loop reads CSARDGTSGTDTQYF. In DNA, the CDR3 is TGCAGTGCTAGAGATGGGACTAGCGGCACAGATACGCAGTATTTT.

The chain carries TRBV12-3 or TRBV12-4 and TRBJ2-3, with 12 bases identical to TRBD2. The CDR3 totals 16 residues. J gave up 2 bases and V 5 bases, and 5 bases lay outside the gene matches. CDR3 bases: TGTGCCAGCAGTCTAAGACTAGCGGGAGACACAGATACGCAGTATTTT. It is translated as CASSLRLAGDTDTQYF.

This chain uses TRBV5-1 with TRBJ1-1; no definite D call. The V gene's germline CDR1 is SGHRS and CDR2 YFSETQ. The ends were cut back, 4 bases at V and 4 bases at J, with 20 bases in the middle. This CDR3 is 16 amino acids long. Written as DNA, the CDR3 is TGCGCCAGCAGCCACGGACCCCCAATCTGGGGCACTGAAGCTTTCTTT. This codes for CASSHGPPIWGTEAFF.

The chain recombines TRBV28 with TRBJ2-3; D is ambiguous. Germline CDR1 MDHEN, CDR2 SYDVKM. There are 12 residues in the CDR3. The V and J ends lost 10 bases and 3 bases respectively, with 11 bases between them. CDR3 DNA: TGTGCCACCCGCCTTGAGACAGATACGCAGTATTTT. Amino acid sequence: CATRLETDTQYF. The full variable domain, completed using reference TRBV28 and TRBJ2-3, is DVKVTQSSRYLVKRTGEKVFLECVQDMDHENMFWYRQDPGLGLRLIYFSYDVKMKEKGDIPEGYSVSREKKERFSLILESASTNQTSMYLCATRLETDTQYFGPGTRLTVL.

V usage is TRBV28 and J usage is TRBJ2-7, with D perhaps matching TRBD1 (6 bases). Trimming took off 10 bases at V and 3 bases at J, with 10 bases between the two ends. The CDR3 covers 11 residues. Germline CDR1 reads MDHEN; CDR2 reads SYDVKM. The CDR3 here is CAIRQDYEQYF. The CDR3 coding sequence is TGTGCCATCCGACAGGACTACGAGCAGTACTTC.

The chain combines TRBV29-1 with TRBJ2-2; a weak D match, TRBD1 (6 bases). Germline V lookup: CDR1 SQVTM, CDR2 ANQGSEA. V was clipped by 3 bases and J by 7 bases, with 18 bases between them. The CDR3 is 15 residues long. CDR3 nucleotides: TGCAGCGTTGAGTTGGGTCTCGAGGGGGTCGGGGAGCTGTTTTTT. Protein sequence: CSVELGLEGVGELFF.

CDR3 amino acids: CASSGDRGDYGYTF. The CDR3 coding sequence is TGTGCCAGCAGTGGAGACAGGGGCGACTATGGCTACACCTTC. The rearrangement links TRBV2 to TRBJ1-2; 8 bases are shared with TRBD1. Germline V gives CDR1 SNHLY, CDR2 FYNNEI. CDR3 length: 14 amino acids. Trimming took 4 bases from V and 3 from J; bases not matched to a gene: 4.

The chain employs TRBV9 and TRBJ2-3; maybe TRBD2 (6 bases). Deletions cut 7 bases from V and 5 bases from J, with 11 bases between. This CDR3 has 12 amino acids. The germline gives CDR1 SGDLS, CDR2 YYNGEE. The CDR3 nucleotides read TGTGCCAGCTCACGGCGGGGAGATACGCAGTATTTT. The encoded protein is CASSRRGDTQYF.

The gene calls are TRBV28 and TRBJ1-5, with D uncertain. This CDR3 has 14 amino acids. CDR1 is MDHEN and CDR2 is SYDVKM in the germline V gene. Trimming pared 6 bases from V and 9 bases from J, leaving 18 bases between. CDR3 nucleotide sequence: TGTGCCAGCAGGGTAAAGGCTGGCCCGACGCCCCAGCATTTT. Translated: CASRVKAGPTPQHF.

The genes are TRBV12-5 and TRBJ2-1; 9 positions agree with TRBD2. Germline V gives CDR1 LGHNT, CDR2 FRNRAP. V was pared by 0 bases and J by 9 bases, with 6 bases of the junction left unmatched. CDR3 length equals 15 residues. The CDR3: CASGLVRGLAAEQFF. In DNA form, the CDR3 reads TGTGCTAGTGGTTTGGTACGGGGACTAGCTGCTGAGCAGTTCTTC.

This chain links TRBV5-6 with TRBJ2-1; D remains ambiguous. CDR1 SGHDT and CDR2 YYEEEE come from the germline V gene. Trimming shortened V by 0 bases and J by 7 bases, and 8 bases separated the two germline ends. The CDR3 is 13 residues long. CDR3 DNA: TGTGCCAGCAGCTTGGTGATGGTGAATGAGCAGTTCTTC. It is translated as CASSLVMVNEQFF.

This rearrangement joins TRBV3-1 to TRBJ1-1; no clear D. Germline CDR1 is LGHDT and CDR2 is YNNKEL (reference sequence). This CDR3 has 15 amino acids. V lost 0 bases to trimming and J lost 0 bases, with 8 bases between them. The CDR3, as DNA: TGTGCCAGCAGCCAAGATCAAGCCCTGAACACTGAAGCTTTCTTT. As protein: CASSQDQALNTEAFF.